This T cell receptor beta chain was recorded in a study of Ad26.COV2.S vaccination and SARS-CoV-2 variants. Study information: The donor participated in the COV1001 trial, in its Ad26.COV2.S arm.

Clones were read by immunoSEQ multiplex PCR, and TCRdb kept only the in-frame ones, dropping some. Here the sample spans around 450,000 clones, roughly 87% being singletons. The treatment here: over 15 received Ad26.COV2.S at low or high dose, single or two shots; roughly 5 received placebo; per-sample allocation not given. Specimens were obtained on day 63 following the first vaccine or placebo injection. The CDR3 is 14 residues long. The germline CDR1 and CDR2 sequences are SEHNR and FQNEAQ (reference sequence). With 4 bases removed from V and 4 bases from J, the gap between germline ends came to 11 bases.

This sample comprised peripheral blood, obtained in a trial of Ad26.COV2.S vaccine versus placebo. The clonotype comes from a person aged 18-60 years who received the Ad26.COV2.S COVID-19 vaccine or a placebo. V gene TRBV7-9 combines with J gene TRBJ2-1; tentatively, D is TRBD2 (6 bases). The CDR3 DNA sequence: TGTGCCAGCAGCTCCGGGACTCATTACAATGAGCAGTTCTTC. It translates to CASSSGTHYNEQFF.